A selection of T cell receptor beta chains follows, all from one sample in a study of Ad26.COV2.S vaccination and SARS-CoV-2 variants. Sequenced by immunoSEQ multiplex PCR; TCRdb stores in-frame clones only, minus some. Of fewer than 500,000 clones listed, 75% to 95% are singletons. The sample in question was peripheral blood, obtained in a trial of Ad26.COV2.S vaccine versus placebo. These receptor sequences come from a person aged 18-60 years who received the Ad26.COV2.S COVID-19 vaccine or a placebo. Each CDR3 is given with its conserved first and last residue. The order of the fields is D gene, J gene, clone size, V gene, CDR3 protein, CDR3 DNA. The D gene is left open where the match is weak. Clone size is given for some rows only: seen once, a few or many times, or a class if the clone is expanded.

TRBD1 TRBJ1-3 few TRBV10-3 CAIKRGTGSSGNTIYF TGTGCCATCAAAAGGGGGACAGGGAGCTCTGGAAACACCATATATTTT
TRBD2 TRBJ2-5 NA TRBV4-1 CASSQEGASGHQETQYF TGCGCCAGCAGCCAAGAAGGGGCTAGCGGGCACCAAGAGACCCAGTACTTC
NA TRBJ1-5 NA TRBV28 CATLTADKHQPQHF TGTGCCACCCTCACCGCGGACAAGCATCAGCCCCAGCATTTT
NA TRBJ2-7 NA TRBV12-1 CAIFGSGSLSGEQYF NA
TRBD1 TRBJ1-5 NA TRBV19 CASSMTGGLVQPQHF TGTGCCAGTAGTATGACAGGGGGGTTGGTGCAGCCCCAGCATTTT
NA TRBJ1-6 NA TRBV6-5 CASSRDINSPLHF TGTGCCAGCAGTCGGGACATAAATTCACCCCTCCACTTT
NA TRBJ2-2 NA TRBV19 CASSRRGRNANTGELFF TGTGCCAGTAGTCGGCGGGGTCGAAACGCGAACACCGGGGAGCTGTTTTTT
NA TRBJ1-2 NA TRBV12-5 CASGSGSSGSGYTF TGTGCTAGTGGTTCCGGGAGCAGTGGGTCTGGCTACACCTTC
NA TRBJ2-1 many TRBV3-1/TRBV3-2 CASSQRGGSYNEQFF TGTGCCAGCAGCCAACGAGGGGGTTCCTACAATGAGCAGTTCTTC
NA TRBJ1-1 NA TRBV18 CASSPPRGWTEAFF TGTGCCAGCTCACCACCGAGGGGCTGGACTGAAGCTTTCTTT
NA TRBJ1-3 NA TRBV11-2 CASSLAGEDTIYF TGTGCCAGCAGTCTTGCGGGAGAGGACACCATATATTTT
NA TRBJ2-3 NA TRBV7-8 CASSSLVRDTQYF TGTGCCAGCAGCTCTCTCGTGCGGGATACGCAGTATTTT